The next 29 T cell receptor beta chains were all read from a single sample in a study of response to subunit inactivated influenza vaccine. TCRdb ran MiXCR on the RT-PCR reads and lists one entry per CDR3 protein. This table holds more than 500,000 distinct CDR3 sequences, approximately 10% found once. These same data were also listed under a study on T cells expressing NK-cell markers. This second report adds: With UMIs, 5'RACE template switching was used to make TCR beta cDNA.

The specimen was PBMCs from blood, collected on the day of vaccination. The receptors stem from a man aged 50-59 years who received an inactivated influenza vaccine.

The genes are TRBV20-1 and TRBJ1-5; TRBD1 matches at 8 bases. Germline values: CDR1 DFQATT, CDR2 SNEGSKA (reference sequence). Trimming cost V 1 base and J 7 bases; bases outside gene matches: 6. CDR3 size: 14 residues. CDR3 DNA sequence: TGCAGTGCTAGAGGGCAGGGGGCGCACCAGCCCCAGCATTTT. Amino acid sequence: CSARGQGAHQPQHF.

This clonotype was seen at least ten times. V is TRBV12-3 or TRBV12-4 and J is TRBJ2-5, with TRBD1 matching 9 bases. This CDR3 spans 13 amino acids. After removal of 8 bases from V and 4 bases from J, the junction contained 5 bases not matched to a gene. CDR3 region: CASSQGAPETQYF. CDR3 nucleotide sequence: TGTGCCAGCTCACAGGGGGCCCCAGAGACCCAGTACTTC.

This clonotype has a count of ten or more. CDR3 DNA sequence: TGTGCCAGCAGTGAAAGCGGGAGAACAGATACGCAGTATTTT. Translation gives CASSESGRTDTQYF. This chain joins TRBV28 and TRBJ2-3; 8 nucleotides match TRBD2. V lost 5 bases and J lost 3; bases outside the gene matches: 4. Germline lookup yields CDR1 MDHEN and CDR2 SYDVKM. The CDR3 spans 14 residues.

There are many counts of this clonotype. V gene TRBV6-1 combines with J gene TRBJ1-1; D uncertain. CDR3 length: 10 amino acids. V was pared by 8 bases and J by 8 bases, with 9 bases between. Germline-derived CDR1 and CDR2 are MNHNS and SASEGT. The CDR3 sequence is CASGSGEAFF. The CDR3 DNA reads TGTGCCAGCGGTTCCGGGGAAGCTTTCTTT.

This clonotype was seen repeatedly, ten times or more. This chain joins TRBV12-3 or TRBV12-4 and TRBJ1-6; D not certain. Trimming took off 3 bases at V and 6 bases at J, with 3 bases between the two ends. The CDR3 totals 12 residues. CDR3 nucleotide sequence: TGTGCCAGCAGTTTTCCTAATTCACCCCTCCACTTT. It yields the protein CASSFPNSPLHF.

This clonotype has just a few counts. The V call is TRBV29-1, the J call TRBJ2-7; the match to TRBD2 covers 8 bases. The CDR3 spans 14 residues. Trimming at V came to 1 base and at J to 5 bases, leaving 7 bases not matched to a gene. The germline V gene has CDR1 SQVTM and CDR2 ANQGSEA. The CDR3 protein is CSVEGGAGVDEQYF. For the CDR3, the DNA is TGCAGCGTTGAAGGTGGAGCGGGAGTGGACGAGCAGTACTTC.

This clonotype has more than one count but fewer than ten. V usage is TRBV7-8 and J usage is TRBJ2-2; D possibly uses TRBD1 or TRBD2 (7 bases each). Trimming shortened V by 0 bases and J by 1 base, and 15 bases separated the two germline ends. CDR1 is SGHVS and CDR2 is FQNEAQ in the germline V gene. The length of the CDR3 is 18 residues. As DNA, the CDR3 is TGTGCCAGCAGCTTAGCTCTGGGACAGCGGGAGAACACCGGGGAGCTGTTTTTT. This gives the protein CASSLALGQRENTGELFF.

The chain carries TRBV11-2 and TRBJ2-2; 16 positions agree with TRBD2. Trimming cost V 7 bases and J 0 bases; bases outside gene matches: 5. The germline CDR1 and CDR2 sequences are SGHAT and FQNNGV. The CDR3 is 18 residues long. In DNA form, the CDR3 reads TGTGCCAGCAAATACGGGACTAGCGGGGGGGCGAACACCGGGGAGCTGTTTTTT. Encoded protein: CASKYGTSGGANTGELFF.

A note on this clonotype: Sequence at one end of the junction differs from germline and may be a read error. This chain connects TRBV7-7 to TRBJ2-5; D may be TRBD2 (5 bases). Germline values: CDR1 SSHAT, CDR2 FNYEAQ (reference sequence). The length of the CDR3 is 16 residues. The CDR3 bases are TGTGCTAGCAGCTTAGGATTGGCGGGCCGCGGTGAGACCCAGTACTTC. It is translated as CASSLGLAGRGETQYF.

This clonotype came up a few times. The chain combines TRBV6-1 with TRBJ2-4; the D gene could be TRBD1 or TRBD2 (6 bases each). V lost 5 bases to trimming and J lost 0 bases, with 23 bases between them. Germline V gene lookup returns CDR1 MNHNS and CDR2 SASEGT. The CDR3 runs to 19 residues. This CDR3 is CASSHFGGGTSLAKNIQYF. The CDR3 DNA sequence: TGTGCCAGCAGTCATTTTGGAGGGGGGACCTCTCTAGCCAAAAACATTCAGTACTTC.

This clonotype appeared many times. The V gene is TRBV7-9, the J gene TRBJ2-1, with D possibly being TRBD1 (5 bases). The CDR3 has 16 residues. Looked up from germline, CDR1 is SEHNR and CDR2 is FQNEAQ (reference sequence). The V gene lost 1 base and the J gene lost 8 bases, with 18 bases spanning the gap. The CDR3: CASSLDWQGSYYEQFF. The CDR3 nucleotides are TGTGCCAGCAGCTTAGACTGGCAGGGTTCATACTATGAGCAGTTCTTC.

This clonotype has only a few counts. This chain links TRBV28 with TRBJ2-7, with no clear D. This CDR3 contains 15 residues. Per the germline V gene, CDR1 is MDHEN and CDR2 is SYDVKM. The germline V and J ends were trimmed by 0 bases and 0 bases, with 9 bases remaining between them. The CDR3 DNA reads as TGTGCCAGCAGTTTATGGGGCTTAGCCTCCTACGAGCAGTACTTC. This translates into CASSLWGLASYEQYF. The variable domain in full, completed from reference TRBV28 and TRBJ2-7, reads DVKVTQSSRYLVKRTGEKVFLECVQDMDHENMFWYRQDPGLGLRLIYFSYDVKMKEKGDIPEGYSVSREKKERFSLILESASTNQTSMYLCASSLWGLASYEQYFGPGTRLTVT.

This clonotype was observed a handful of times. The J gene is TRBJ1-1, the V gene TRBV7-9, with D hard to call. The ends were cut back, 7 bases at V and 1 base at J, with 10 bases in the middle. CDR3 length: 13 residues. Germline CDR1 and CDR2: SEHNR and FQNEAQ (reference sequence). DNA of the CDR3: TGTGCCAGCAACGAACCCGGGAACACTGAAGCTTTCTTT. Amino acids: CASNEPGNTEAFF.

This clonotype was picked up a small number of times. The V gene is TRBV4-3, the J gene TRBJ2-7, with D possibly matching TRBD1 (5 bases). The V end was cut by 3 bases, the J end by 7 bases, with 22 bases between. This CDR3 comprises 16 residues. In germline, CDR1 is LGHNA, CDR2 YSLEER. The CDR3 spells CASSQSYETGSGEQYF. The DNA of the CDR3 is TGCGCCAGCAGCCAGAGTTATGAAACAGGCTCTGGGGAGCAGTACTTC.

This clonotype appeared a few times. The V call is TRBV7-2, the J call TRBJ1-5; D ambiguous. Germline V gives CDR1 SGHTA, CDR2 FQGNSA. The CDR3 contains 13 residues. V shed 2 bases and J shed 3 bases, with 5 bases lying between them. The CDR3 DNA sequence: TGTGCCAGCAGCTTATTTGCCAATCAGCCCCAGCATTTT. Its protein is CASSLFANQPQHF.

This rearrangement joins TRBV4-2 to TRBJ2-3; D remains unclear. Germline V CDR1 and CDR2: LGHNA, YNFKEQ. This CDR3 comprises 13 residues. V dropped 4 bases and J dropped 11 bases, with 16 bases sitting between them. CDR3 in amino acids: CASSPFGTWWQYF. For the CDR3, the DNA is TGTGCCAGCAGCCCCTTCGGAACGTGGTGGCAGTATTTT.

This clonotype was seen only a few times. The rearrangement joins TRBV24-1 to TRBJ2-7; D may be TRBD1 or TRBD2 (6 bases each). The germline V gene encodes CDR1 KGHDR and CDR2 SFDVKD. V lost 4 bases to trimming and J lost 1 base, with 10 bases between them. The CDR3 has 14 amino acids. The CDR3: CATSDRGGSYEQYF. CDR3 nucleotides: TGTGCCACCAGTGACCGAGGGGGGTCCTACGAGCAGTACTTC.

This clonotype turned up a few times. The CDR3 here is CSASDRQGNTGELFF. CDR3 nucleotides: TGCAGTGCTAGCGATAGACAGGGGAACACCGGGGAGCTGTTTTTT. This sequence joins TRBV20-1 and TRBJ2-2; 7 nucleotides match TRBD1. CDR3 size: 15 residues. The V gene end was trimmed by 3 bases and the J gene end by 1 base; junction bases not matched to a gene: 5. Germline loops: CDR1 DFQATT, CDR2 SNEGSKA (reference sequence).

This clonotype was counted between two and nine times. This sequence joins TRBV5-1 and TRBJ2-1, with 13 bases that match TRBD2. Trimming took 1 base from V and 6 from J; bases not matched to a gene: 4. The V gene's germline CDR1 is SGHRS and CDR2 YFSETQ. The CDR3 runs to 16 residues. CDR3 region: CASSLQTSGGFNEQFF. The DNA for the CDR3 is TGCGCCAGCAGCTTGCAGACTAGCGGGGGGTTCAATGAGCAGTTCTTC.

This clonotype was seen a few times. The genes are TRBV3-1 and TRBJ1-2; possibly TRBD1 for D (5 bases). V lost 0 bases and J lost 1, with 15 bases in between. The CDR3 has 17 amino acids. Germline values: CDR1 LGHDT, CDR2 YNNKEL (reference sequence). The CDR3 bases are TGTGCCAGCAGCCAAGATCTGACAGTCCGTCTTAACTATGGCTACACCTTC. As protein: CASSQDLTVRLNYGYTF.

This chain links TRBV5-1 with TRBJ2-7, with 8 nucleotides matching TRBD2. The CDR3 covers 13 residues. V lost 4 bases and J lost 5; bases outside the gene matches: 5. Germline CDR1 reads SGHRS; CDR2 reads YFSETQ. CDR3 in DNA: TGCGCCAGCAGCCCGCGAGCGGGGGACGAGCAGTACTTC. It specifies CASSPRAGDEQYF.

The CDR3, as DNA: TGTGCCAGCAGTTTAGCGTACTTCGGTACCGGGGAGCTGTTTTTT. It yields the protein CASSLAYFGTGELFF. The V gene is TRBV12-3 or TRBV12-4, the J gene TRBJ2-2; D remains unclear. The CDR3 runs to 15 residues. V shed 0 bases and J shed 5 bases, with 10 bases lying between them.

V usage is TRBV5-1 and J usage is TRBJ2-1, with TRBD2 matching over 8 bases. CDR3 size: 16 residues. Germline CDR1 is SGHRS and CDR2 is YFSETQ. The V segment lost 7 bases and the J segment 3 bases; nucleotides outside the gene matches: 12. The CDR3 coding sequence is TGCGCCAGCGGGGACCCGCTAGCGGGCGTCTACAATGAGCAGTTCTTC. This codes for CASGDPLAGVYNEQFF. Looking up the rest from reference TRBV5-1 and TRBJ2-1 gives the full variable domain: KAGVTQTPRYLIKTRGQQVTLSCSPISGHRSVSWYQQTPGQGLQFLFEYFSETQRNKGNFPGRFSGRQFSNSRSEMNVSTLELGDSALYLCASGDPLAGVYNEQFFGPGTRLTVL.

The chain joins TRBV12-3 or TRBV12-4 to TRBJ2-3; 8 bases fit TRBD1. The CDR3 contains 14 residues. V lost 7 bases to trimming and J lost 4 bases; unmatched junction nucleotides: 7. The CDR3 nucleotides read TGTGCCAGCAAAGTACAGGGGGTCGCAGATACGCAGTATTTT. This encodes CASKVQGVADTQYF.

This clonotype appeared a few times. The chain is built from TRBV5-1 and TRBJ2-1; D perhaps matches TRBD2 (5 bases). CDR3 length: 16 amino acids. CDR1 is SGHRS and CDR2 is YFSETQ in the germline V gene. Trimming cost V 4 bases and J 4 bases, with 18 bases left between them. The CDR3 nucleotides are TGCGCCAGCAGCCCTCCGGGGAGCGGCAATTACAATGAGCAGTTCTTC. This gives the protein CASSPPGSGNYNEQFF.

This clonotype was observed many times. CDR3 in DNA: TGCGCCAGCAGCCTCAGCGGGGCTCAAGAGACCCAGTACTTC. It encodes CASSLSGAQETQYF. The V and J genes are TRBV4-1 and TRBJ2-5; 7 bases line up with TRBD2. Unmatched junction bases numbered 4, after V lost 4 bases and J lost 2 bases. The germline gives CDR1 MGHRA, CDR2 YSYEKL. CDR3 length: 14 amino acids.

This clonotype was seen repeatedly, ten times or more. This chain links TRBV4-2 with TRBJ2-3, with 13 bases identical to TRBD2. V shed 4 bases, J shed 4 bases, and the junction held 2 bases outside the gene matches. From germline, CDR1 is LGHNA and CDR2 YNFKEQ. This CDR3 has 15 residues. The CDR3: CASSPGTSGADTQYF. Written as DNA, the CDR3 is TGTGCCAGCAGCCCTGGGACTAGCGGGGCAGATACGCAGTATTTT.

This clonotype has a handful of counts. This chain joins TRBV7-9 and TRBJ2-2; the D gene is possibly TRBD1 (6 bases). V was pared by 5 bases and J by 1 base, with 8 bases between. CDR3 length: 14 amino acids. In germline, CDR1 is SEHNR, CDR2 FQNEAQ (reference sequence). The CDR3 loop is CASSRQVNTGELFF. The CDR3 bases are TGTGCCAGCAGCCGACAGGTGAACACCGGGGAGCTGTTTTTT.

There are a few counts of this clonotype. The chain joins TRBV5-1 to TRBJ2-1, with D possibly TRBD2 on 5 matching bases. CDR3 length equals 13 residues. CDR1 is SGHRS and CDR2 is YFSETQ in the germline V gene. V lost 5 bases, J lost 4 bases, and 10 bases lay in between. This CDR3 reads CASRMPGYNEQFF. CDR3 DNA sequence: TGCGCCAGCAGGATGCCGGGGTACAATGAGCAGTTCTTC.